This T cell receptor (beta chain) was found in a study of cytomegalovirus exposure and HLA in healthy donors. Study details: Early released data comprised 80 million or so unique TCRs from HLA-typed donors. Notes on the study in general: Most of the TCR beta V segments (in an earlier analysis) were productive either about 90% or about 30% of the time. HLA allele associations emerged for about 16,000 TCR beta sequences in a later analysis, at 0.05 false discovery rate. There was a cluster of highly shared sequence variants that was likely a sequencing artifact.

In germline, CDR1 is SGDLS, CDR2 YYNGEE. Deletions cut 2 bases from V and 7 bases from J, with 9 bases between. The CDR3 is 13 amino acids. A multiplex PCR was run with 60 Vbeta primers and 13 Jbeta primers. The method was immunoSEQ multiplex PCR; TCRdb's version includes in-frame clones alone and lacks a portion of them. The sample has about 98,000 clones, under 85% seen once. On this clone itself: Its antigen is as yet unknown.

This sequence was found in a female donor in good health and CMV-seropositive. The chain is built from TRBV9 and TRBJ2-2; D is ambiguous. Material: PBMCs. CDR3 amino acids: CASSVGGIGELFF. CDR3 DNA sequence: TGTGCCAGCAGCGTCGGTGGTATCGGGGAGCTGTTTTTT.